Each of the 10 T cell receptor beta chains below was sequenced from the same sample in a study of T cells in pancreatic ductal adenocarcinoma. The selected patients with pancreatic ductal adenocarcinoma had surgery but no neoadjuvant therapy. Data came from immunoSEQ multiplex PCR; TCRdb stores just in-frame clones and leaves some out. This sample has thousands of clones, with approximately 70% found just once. What was sequenced was pancreatic tumor tissue. The receptors originated from a human donor with pancreatic ductal adenocarcinoma.

The J gene is TRBJ2-2, the V gene TRBV5-1, with no clear D. V shed 4 bases and J shed 4 bases, with 14 bases lying between them. Germline loops: CDR1 SGHRS, CDR2 YFSETQ. The CDR3 contains 15 residues. CDR3 nucleotide sequence: TGCGCCAGCAGCACTTACGACTCGGGCACCGGGGAGCTGTTTTTT. This gives the protein CASSTYDSGTGELFF.

The chain employs TRBV18 and TRBJ2-1, with D possibly being TRBD2 (6 bases). The V and J ends lost 1 base and 10 bases respectively, with 11 bases between them. Germline CDR1 KGHSH, CDR2 LQKENI. The CDR3 length is 13 residues. The CDR3 DNA follows: TGTGCCAGCTCACCACAATCAGGAGGGGAGCAGTTCTTC. Amino acid sequence: CASSPQSGGEQFF.

This clone was picked up one time. The rearrangement links TRBV11-3 to TRBJ2-5; D is possibly TRBD2 (6 bases). With 4 bases removed from V and 0 bases from J, the gap between germline ends came to 9 bases. CDR1 is SGHNT, CDR2 YENEEA, per germline. The CDR3 loop spans 14 amino acids. CDR3 DNA: TGTGCCAGCAGCTCAGGAGGGTACCAAGAGACCCAGTACTTC. Its translation is CASSSGGYQETQYF.

The sample holds one count of this clone. This chain joins TRBV5-1 and TRBJ2-3; D might be TRBD2 (6 bases). CDR1 and CDR2 (germline): SGHRS, YFSETQ. The CDR3 loop spans 15 amino acids. Trimming pared 0 bases from V and 4 bases from J, leaving 12 bases between. CDR3 sequence (DNA): TGCGCCAGCAGCTTGGAACTAGCTGGCGCAGATACGCAGTATTTT. Amino acid sequence: CASSLELAGADTQYF.

The V gene is TRBV7-3, the J gene TRBJ2-3; D uncertain. The CDR3 totals 13 residues. Germline CDR1 is SGHTA and CDR2 is FQGTGA. V lost 2 bases and J lost 0, with 3 bases in between. The CDR3 reads CASSLGSTDTQYF. CDR3 bases: TGTGCCAGCAGCTTAGGCAGCACAGATACGCAGTATTTT.

The chain has TRBV5-1 and TRBJ1-2, with D perhaps matching TRBD1 (6 bases). Germline assignment: CDR1 SGHRS and CDR2 YFSETQ. CDR3 length: 17 amino acids. V lost 1 base and J 2 bases, leaving 18 bases between the germline ends. The CDR3 DNA sequence: TGCGCCAGCAGCTTGAGGGCAGGGGCCACCGACAACTATGGCTACACCTTC. Translating it yields CASSLRAGATDNYGYTF.

The chain recombines TRBV27 with TRBJ2-3, with TRBD2 matching 13 bases. The CDR3 is 17 amino acids. V lost 5 bases to trimming and J lost 1 base; unmatched junction nucleotides: 6. In germline, CDR1 is MNHEY, CDR2 SMNVEV (reference sequence). The CDR3, as DNA: TGTGCCAGCAGTCTACTCGGGACTAGCGGGGGCACAGATACGCAGTATTTT. Translating it yields CASSLLGTSGGTDTQYF.

This chain connects TRBV19 to TRBJ2-3; 8 nucleotides line up with TRBD2. The CDR3 is 17 amino acids. Per the germline V gene, CDR1 is LNHDA and CDR2 is SQIVND (reference sequence). J gave up 3 bases and V 3 bases, and 11 bases lay outside the gene matches. In nucleotides, the CDR3 is TGTGCCAGTAGTATGAGGGGGACGGGGGGGCCAACAGATACGCAGTATTTT. Translation gives CASSMRGTGGPTDTQYF.

This chain connects TRBV6-6 to TRBJ2-5, with 8 bases matching TRBD2. The trim removed 6 bases at V and 4 bases at J, leaving 10 bases unmatched. This CDR3 contains 15 residues. Per the germline V gene, CDR1 is MNHNY and CDR2 is SVGAGI (reference sequence). In nucleotides, the CDR3 is TGTGCCAGCAGAACCGGGACTAGTCCCAGAGAGACCCAGTACTTC. It yields the protein CASRTGTSPRETQYF.

The rearrangement links TRBV11-2 to TRBJ2-1, with 10 bases matching TRBD2. The CDR3 runs 16 residues. CDR1 is SGHAT and CDR2 is FQNNGV in the germline V gene. J was trimmed by 4 bases and V by 5 bases; bases with no gene match: 8. The CDR3 nucleotides are TGTGCCAGCAGCAATACTGAGCGGGGGGGATACAATGAGCAGTTCTTC. Translated: CASSNTERGGYNEQFF.